This is a list of T cell receptor beta chains from one sample in a study of lymphopenia after photon versus proton radiotherapy. Produced via immunoSEQ multiplex PCR; TCRdb's table is partial and in-frame only. This table has approximately 20,000 clones, 70% to 90% appearing once. The sequenced sample was peripheral blood, obtained from a patient treated with proton-based radiotherapy. The receptors come from a man in his sixties or seventies with pancreatic cancer. Both conserved end residues are part of each CDR3. The D gene is left open where the match is weak. Some rows mark clone size as missing; the rest say once, few, many or name a class of expanded clone.

>TRBJ1-3|TRBV6-6|NA|NA
CASSRLGSGNTIYF
TGTGCCAGCAGCCGATTAGGCTCTGGAAACACCATATATTTT
>TRBJ1-2|TRBV18|NA|NA
CASSSLLESYGYTF
TGTGCCAGCTCAAGCTTACTAGAAAGTTATGGCTACACCTTC
>TRBJ2-5|TRBV5-1|TRBD2|NA
CASSLLAGAKGQETQYF
TGCGCCAGCAGCCTGCTAGCGGGAGCCAAGGGGCAAGAGACCCAGTACTTC
>TRBJ1-1|TRBV6-4|TRBD1|NA
CASSVGTGQNTEAFF
TGTGCCAGCAGTGTGGGGACAGGGCAGAACACTGAAGCTTTCTTT
>TRBJ1-2|TRBV11-1|NA|NA
CASSPRGRGYTF
TGTGCCAGCAGCCCCCGAGGGCGCGGCTACACCTTC
>TRBJ2-1|TRBV23-1|NA|NA
CASRPKSTAWSSYNEQFF
TGCGCCAGCAGACCCAAATCGACAGCCTGGAGCTCCTACAATGAGCAGTTCTTC
>TRBJ2-1|TRBV7-2|NA|NA
CASSFGPIYNEQFF
TGTGCCAGCAGCTTTGGTCCCATTTACAATGAGCAGTTCTTC
>TRBJ1-1|TRBV11-2|TRBD1|NA
CASSTLDRGNTEAFF
TGTGCCAGCAGCACCCTTGACAGGGGGAACACTGAAGCTTTCTTT
>TRBJ1-1|TRBV7-2|NA|NA
CASSLGHGGAEAFF
TGTGCCAGCAGCTTAGGACACGGAGGCGCTGAAGCTTTCTTT
>TRBJ2-3|TRBV7-3|TRBD2|NA
CASSLTLAGGPDTQYF
TGTGCCAGCAGCTTAACGCTAGCGGGGGGGCCGGATACGCAGTATTTT
>TRBJ2-7|TRBV11-2|NA|NA
CASSLDPNVRSYEQYF
TGTGCCAGCAGCTTAGACCCCAACGTCAGATCCTACGAGCAGTACTTC
>TRBJ2-5|TRBV7-2|TRBD1|NA
CASSYWTGGIETQYF
TGTGCCAGCAGCTACTGGACAGGGGGCATTGAGACCCAGTACTTC
>TRBJ1-1|TRBV7-2|NA|NA
CASSLSGGMVEAFF
TGTGCCAGCAGCCTGAGTGGGGGGATGGTTGAAGCTTTCTTT
>TRBJ1-1|TRBV5-1|NA|NA
CASSLGRNTEAFF
TGCGCCAGCAGCTTGGGACGGAACACTGAAGCTTTCTTT
>TRBJ2-3|TRBV14|NA|NA
CASSQGRREGTDTQYF
TGTGCCAGCAGCCAAGGGCGCAGGGAAGGAACAGATACGCAGTATTTT
>TRBJ1-1|TRBV5-1|TRBD1|NA
CASSLGPGQGGRTEAFF
TGCGCCAGCAGCTTGGGGCCGGGACAGGGAGGACGGACTGAAGCTTTCTTT
>TRBJ1-5|TRBV6-1|NA|NA
CASRGLNQPQHF
TGTGCCAGCAGGGGACTAAATCAGCCCCAGCATTTT
>TRBJ1-2|TRBV7-2|NA|NA
CASSPGRVGNYGYTF
TGTGCCAGCAGCCCCGGGAGGGTGGGGAACTATGGCTACACCTTC
>TRBJ2-5|TRBV5-8|NA|NA
CASSLGQRTIQETQYF
TGTGCCAGCAGCCTAGGGCAAAGGACAATTCAAGAGACCCAGTACTTC
>TRBJ2-2|TRBV5-1|NA|NA
CASSLSGTANTGELFF
TGCGCCAGCAGCTTAAGTGGGACGGCGAACACCGGGGAGCTGTTTTTT
>TRBJ1-6|TRBV15|TRBD1|NA
CATSSTGGAFGSPLHF
TGTGCCACCAGCAGCACAGGGGGCGCTTTCGGGTCACCCCTCCACTTT
>TRBJ2-7|TRBV2|NA|NA
CASRRGSSYEQYF
TGTGCCAGCAGGAGGGGGAGCTCCTACGAGCAGTACTTC
>TRBJ2-3|TRBV7-3|TRBD2|NA
CASSSRRGLATDTQYF
TGTGCCAGCAGCTCGCGCCGTGGACTAGCCACAGATACGCAGTATTTT
>TRBJ1-1|TRBV7-9|TRBD1|once
CASSPLTGGYTEAFF
TGTGCCAGCAGCCCGCTAACAGGGGGATACACTGAAGCTTTCTTT
>TRBJ2-7|TRBV5-4|TRBD2|once
CASSRRGYYEQYF
TGTGCCAGCAGCAGGCGGGGGTACTACGAGCAGTACTTC
>TRBJ1-2|TRBV15|NA|NA
CATSTKDTWGGYTF
TGTGCCACCAGCACGAAAGACACCTGGGGTGGCTACACCTTC
>TRBJ2-7|TRBV19|TRBD1|NA
CASSVTGAREQYF
TGTGCCAGTAGTGTAACAGGGGCCCGCGAGCAGTACTTC
>TRBJ1-1|TRBV5-4|NA|NA
CASSKRMENTEAFF
TGTGCCAGCAGCAAGCGGATGGAGAACACTGAAGCTTTCTTT
>TRBJ1-1|TRBV30|NA|NA
CAWTRTVNTEAFF
TGTGCCTGGACCCGTACCGTCAACACTGAAGCTTTCTTT
>TRBJ1-5|TRBV19|NA|NA
CASSINRDQGQPQHF
TGTGCCAGTAGTATCAACCGGGACCAGGGGCAGCCCCAGCATTTT
>TRBJ2-5|TRBV11-2|TRBD2|NA
CASSLAGGPETQYF
TGTGCCAGCAGCTTAGCGGGGGGGCCAGAGACCCAGTACTTC
>TRBJ2-1|TRBV11-1|TRBD2|NA
CASSSRTSGSHNEQFF
TGTGCCAGCAGCTCAAGGACTAGCGGGAGCCACAATGAGCAGTTCTTC
>TRBJ2-7|TRBV11-2|NA|NA
CASSPGLGPYEQYF
TGTGCCAGCAGCCCGGGACTGGGGCCCTACGAGCAGTACTTC
>TRBJ2-7|TRBV6-5|NA|NA
CASSPTEYEQYF
TGTGCCAGCAGTCCAACAGAGTACGAGCAGTACTTC
>TRBJ2-7|TRBV28|NA|NA
CASSPGPLGPQGSYEQYF
TGTGCCAGCAGCCCGGGACCCCTTGGACCCCAGGGGTCCTACGAGCAGTACTTC